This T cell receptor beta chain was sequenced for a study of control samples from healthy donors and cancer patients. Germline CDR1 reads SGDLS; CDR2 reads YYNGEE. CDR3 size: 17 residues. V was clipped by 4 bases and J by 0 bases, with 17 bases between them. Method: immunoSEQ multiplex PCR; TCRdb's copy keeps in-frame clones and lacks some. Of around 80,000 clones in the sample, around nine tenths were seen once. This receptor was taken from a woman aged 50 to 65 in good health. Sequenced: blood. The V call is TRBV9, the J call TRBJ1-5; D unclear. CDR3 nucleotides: TGTGCCAGCAGCCCCGCCTTTCCCGGCTATAGCAATCAGCCCCAGCATTTT. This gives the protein CASSPAFPGYSNQPQHF.